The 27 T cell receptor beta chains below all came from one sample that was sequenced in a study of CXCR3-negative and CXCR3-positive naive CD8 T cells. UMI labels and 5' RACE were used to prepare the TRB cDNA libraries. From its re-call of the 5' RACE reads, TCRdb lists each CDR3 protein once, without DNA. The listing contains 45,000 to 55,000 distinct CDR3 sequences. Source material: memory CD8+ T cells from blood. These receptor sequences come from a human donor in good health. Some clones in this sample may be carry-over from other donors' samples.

The CDR3 loop reads CASSTPGLLAKNIQYF. The rearrangement uses TRBV7-6 and TRBJ2-4; TCRdb's D call of TRBD2 is untestable without DNA. This CDR3 comprises 16 residues. Germline V lookup: CDR1 SGHVS, CDR2 FNYEAQ.

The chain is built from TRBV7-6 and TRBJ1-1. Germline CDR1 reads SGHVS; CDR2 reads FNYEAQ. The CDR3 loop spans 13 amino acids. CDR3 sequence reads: CASSFNLNTEAFF.

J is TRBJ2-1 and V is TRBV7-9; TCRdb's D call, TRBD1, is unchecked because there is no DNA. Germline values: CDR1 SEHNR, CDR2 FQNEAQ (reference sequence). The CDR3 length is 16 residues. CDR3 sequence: CASSDTGQGVYNEQFF.

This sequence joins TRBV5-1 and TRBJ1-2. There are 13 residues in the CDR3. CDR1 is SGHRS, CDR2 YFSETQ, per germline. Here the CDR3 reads CASTQGGVLGYTF.

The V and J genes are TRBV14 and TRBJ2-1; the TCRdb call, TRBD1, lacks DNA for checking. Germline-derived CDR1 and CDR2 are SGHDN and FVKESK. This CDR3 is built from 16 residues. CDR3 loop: CASSQGPGQGVNEQFF.

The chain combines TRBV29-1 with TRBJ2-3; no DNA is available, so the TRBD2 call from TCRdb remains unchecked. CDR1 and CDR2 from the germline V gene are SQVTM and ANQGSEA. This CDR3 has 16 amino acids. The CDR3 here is CSVEDPGTSGMFPQYF.

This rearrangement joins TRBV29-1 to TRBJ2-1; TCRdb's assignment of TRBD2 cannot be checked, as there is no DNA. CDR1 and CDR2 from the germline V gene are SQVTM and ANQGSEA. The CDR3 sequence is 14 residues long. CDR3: CSVDVAGGDNEQFF.

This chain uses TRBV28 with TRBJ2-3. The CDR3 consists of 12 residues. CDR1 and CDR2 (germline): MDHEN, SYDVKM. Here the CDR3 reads CASSFTTDTQYF.

CDR3: CASIIPNTGELFF. The chain is built from TRBV27 and TRBJ2-2. From germline, CDR1 is MNHEY and CDR2 SMNVEV (reference sequence). The CDR3 spans 13 residues.

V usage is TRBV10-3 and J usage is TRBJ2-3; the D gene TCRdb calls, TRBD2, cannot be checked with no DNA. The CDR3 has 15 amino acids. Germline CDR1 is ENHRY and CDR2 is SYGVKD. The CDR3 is CAISELAGGTDTQYF.

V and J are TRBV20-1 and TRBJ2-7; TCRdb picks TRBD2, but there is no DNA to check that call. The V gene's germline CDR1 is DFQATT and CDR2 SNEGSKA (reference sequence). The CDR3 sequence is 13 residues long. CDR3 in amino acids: CSAWTGVAYEQYF.

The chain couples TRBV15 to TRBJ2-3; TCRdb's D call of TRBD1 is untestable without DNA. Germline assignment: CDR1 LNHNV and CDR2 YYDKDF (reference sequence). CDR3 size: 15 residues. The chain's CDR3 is CATSRETGGTDTQYF.

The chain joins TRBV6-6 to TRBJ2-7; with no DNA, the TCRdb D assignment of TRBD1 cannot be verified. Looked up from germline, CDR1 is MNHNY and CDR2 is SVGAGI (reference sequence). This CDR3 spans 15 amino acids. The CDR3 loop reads CASSYSIPPVHEQYF.

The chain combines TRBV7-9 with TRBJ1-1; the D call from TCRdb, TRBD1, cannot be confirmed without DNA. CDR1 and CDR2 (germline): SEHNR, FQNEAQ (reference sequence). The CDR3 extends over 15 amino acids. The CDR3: CASSLTGGLNTEAFF.

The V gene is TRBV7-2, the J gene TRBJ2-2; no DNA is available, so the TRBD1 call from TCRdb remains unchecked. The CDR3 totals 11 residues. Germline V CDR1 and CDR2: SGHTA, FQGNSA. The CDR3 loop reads CASSPGTGSVF.

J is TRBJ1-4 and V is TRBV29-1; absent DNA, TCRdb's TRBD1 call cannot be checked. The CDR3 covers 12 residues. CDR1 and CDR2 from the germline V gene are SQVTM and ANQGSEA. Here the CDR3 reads CSFTGFDEKLFF.

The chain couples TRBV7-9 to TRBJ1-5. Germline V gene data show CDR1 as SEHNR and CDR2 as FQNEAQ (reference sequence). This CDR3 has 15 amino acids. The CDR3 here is CASSDGRYSNQPQHF.

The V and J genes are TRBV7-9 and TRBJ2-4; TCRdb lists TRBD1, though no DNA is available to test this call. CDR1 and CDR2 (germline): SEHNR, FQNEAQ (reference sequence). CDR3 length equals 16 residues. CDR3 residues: CASSSPGTGDSNIQYF.

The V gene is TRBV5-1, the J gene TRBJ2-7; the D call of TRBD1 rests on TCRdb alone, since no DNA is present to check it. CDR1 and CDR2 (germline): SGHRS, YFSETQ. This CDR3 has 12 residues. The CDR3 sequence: CASRSGSHEQYF.

CDR3 sequence: CATFGGKGEQFF. The V call is TRBV27, the J call TRBJ2-1; TCRdb gives TRBD1 as the D gene, but with no DNA this cannot be confirmed. CDR1 MNHEY and CDR2 SMNVEV come from the germline V gene (reference sequence). The CDR3 consists of 12 residues.

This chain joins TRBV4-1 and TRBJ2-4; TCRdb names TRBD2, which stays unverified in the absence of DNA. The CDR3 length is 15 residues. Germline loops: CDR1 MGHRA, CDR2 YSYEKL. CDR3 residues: CASSQLAGGENIQYF.

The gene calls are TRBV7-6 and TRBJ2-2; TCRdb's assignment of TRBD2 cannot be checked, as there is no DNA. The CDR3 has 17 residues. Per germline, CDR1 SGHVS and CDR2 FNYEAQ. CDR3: CASSLAASGGPTGELFF.

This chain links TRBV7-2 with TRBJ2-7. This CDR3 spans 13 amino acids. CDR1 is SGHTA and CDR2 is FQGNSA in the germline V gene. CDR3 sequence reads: CASSTDFVYEQYF.

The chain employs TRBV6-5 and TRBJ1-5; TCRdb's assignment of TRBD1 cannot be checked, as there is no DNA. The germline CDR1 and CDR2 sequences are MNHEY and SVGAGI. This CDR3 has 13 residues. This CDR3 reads CASSYGGHQPQHF.

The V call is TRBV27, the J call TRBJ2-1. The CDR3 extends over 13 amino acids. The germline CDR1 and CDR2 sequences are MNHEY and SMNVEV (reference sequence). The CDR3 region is CASSLSFQNEQFF.

The CDR3 reads CASSYPPYRDHFDTEAFF. The V call is TRBV6-2 or TRBV6-3, the J call TRBJ1-1; the TCRdb call, TRBD1, lacks DNA for checking. Germline CDR1 MNHEY, CDR2 SVGEGT. The CDR3 extends over 18 amino acids.

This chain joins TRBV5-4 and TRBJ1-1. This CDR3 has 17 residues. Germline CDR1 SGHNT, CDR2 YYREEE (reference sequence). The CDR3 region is CASSSAYISNTNTEAFF.